This paragraph covers one T cell receptor beta chain sequence. The data derive from a study of blood T cell repertoires in COVID-19. Assay used: immunoSEQ multiplex PCR; TCRdb lists only in-frame clones, some missing. The table lists hundreds of thousands of clones, nearly 90% of them singletons. The ends were cut back, 6 bases at V and 9 bases at J, with 18 bases in the middle. This CDR3 is 15 amino acids long. Germline V lookup: CDR1 MDHEN, CDR2 SYDVKM. The sequenced sample was PBMCs or T cells enriched from blood (not recorded which). This chain connects TRBV28 to TRBJ1-6; D is undetermined. This TCR derives from a woman between 25 and 40 years old who had recovered from COVID-19. As DNA, the CDR3 is TGTGCCAGCAGCCCTCCCCCGGGTTTAGTTTCACCCCTCCACTTT. As protein: CASSPPPGLVSPLHF.